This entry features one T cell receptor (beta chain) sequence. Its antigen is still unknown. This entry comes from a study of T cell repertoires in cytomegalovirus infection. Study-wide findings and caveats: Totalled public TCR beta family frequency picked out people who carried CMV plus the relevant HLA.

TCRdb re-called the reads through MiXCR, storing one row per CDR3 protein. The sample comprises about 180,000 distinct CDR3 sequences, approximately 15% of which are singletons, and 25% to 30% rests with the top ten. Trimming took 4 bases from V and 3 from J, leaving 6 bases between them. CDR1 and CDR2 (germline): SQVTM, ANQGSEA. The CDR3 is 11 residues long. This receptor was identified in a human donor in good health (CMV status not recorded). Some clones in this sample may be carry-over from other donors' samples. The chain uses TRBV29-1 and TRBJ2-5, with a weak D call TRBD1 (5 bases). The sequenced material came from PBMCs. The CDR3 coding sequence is TGCAGCGTTGTGACAGAAGAGACCCAGTACTTC. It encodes CSVVTEETQYF.